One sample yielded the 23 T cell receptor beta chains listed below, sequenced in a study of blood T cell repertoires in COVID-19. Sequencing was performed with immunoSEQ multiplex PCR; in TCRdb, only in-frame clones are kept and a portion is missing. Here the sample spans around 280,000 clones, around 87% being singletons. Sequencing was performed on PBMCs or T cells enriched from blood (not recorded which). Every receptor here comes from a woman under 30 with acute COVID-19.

Written as DNA, the CDR3 is TGTGCCAGCAGTAATCAGGGCTCCCTAGACATTCAGTACTTC. It yields the protein CASSNQGSLDIQYF. The chain uses TRBV7-9 and TRBJ2-4; D possibly corresponds to TRBD1 (5 bases). Germline CDR1 reads SEHNR; CDR2 reads FQNEAQ (reference sequence). V lost 6 bases to trimming and J lost 8 bases, with 17 bases between them. CDR3 size: 14 residues.

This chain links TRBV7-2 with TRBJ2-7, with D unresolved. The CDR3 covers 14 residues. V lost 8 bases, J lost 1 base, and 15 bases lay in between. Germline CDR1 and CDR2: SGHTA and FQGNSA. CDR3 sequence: CASSNTHGSYEQYF. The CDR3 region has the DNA TGTGCCAGCTCGAACACCCACGGGTCCTACGAGCAGTACTTC.

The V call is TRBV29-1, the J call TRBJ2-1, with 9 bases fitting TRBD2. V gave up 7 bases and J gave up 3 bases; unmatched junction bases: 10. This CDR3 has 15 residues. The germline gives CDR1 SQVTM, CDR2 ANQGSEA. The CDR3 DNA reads TGCAGCGCTCTCCGTAGCGGGAGCCTCTACAATGAGCAGTTCTTC. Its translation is CSALRSGSLYNEQFF.

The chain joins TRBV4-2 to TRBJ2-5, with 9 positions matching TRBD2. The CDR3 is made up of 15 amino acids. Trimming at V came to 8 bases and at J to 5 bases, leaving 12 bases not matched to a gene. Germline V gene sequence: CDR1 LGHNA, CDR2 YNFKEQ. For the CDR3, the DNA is TGTGCCAGCTCCGGCGGGAGGGCCGTTGGGGAGACCCAGTACTTC. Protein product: CASSGGRAVGETQYF.

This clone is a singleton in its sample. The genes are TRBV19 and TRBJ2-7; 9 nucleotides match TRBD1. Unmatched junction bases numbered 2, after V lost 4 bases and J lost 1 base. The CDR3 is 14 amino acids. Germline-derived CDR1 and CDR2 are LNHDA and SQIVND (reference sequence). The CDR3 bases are TGTGCCAGTAGTAGGGACAGGGCGTCCTACGAGCAGTACTTC. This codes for CASSRDRASYEQYF.

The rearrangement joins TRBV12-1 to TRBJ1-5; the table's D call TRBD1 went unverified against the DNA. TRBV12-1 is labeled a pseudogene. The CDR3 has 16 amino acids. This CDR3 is CASSSPPRYSNQPQHF. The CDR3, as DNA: TGTGCCAGCAGCTCCCCACCCAGATATAGCAATCAGCCCCAGCATTTT.

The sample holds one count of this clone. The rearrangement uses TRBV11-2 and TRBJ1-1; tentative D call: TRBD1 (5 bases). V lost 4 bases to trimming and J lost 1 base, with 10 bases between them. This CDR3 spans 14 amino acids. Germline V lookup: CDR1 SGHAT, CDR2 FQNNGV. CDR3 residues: CASSSQQANTEAFF. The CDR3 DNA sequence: TGTGCCAGCAGCTCTCAACAGGCGAACACTGAAGCTTTCTTT.

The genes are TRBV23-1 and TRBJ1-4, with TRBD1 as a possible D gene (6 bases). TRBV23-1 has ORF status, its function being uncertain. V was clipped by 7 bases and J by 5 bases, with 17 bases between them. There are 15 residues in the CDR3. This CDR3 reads CASKQGGNPNEKLFF. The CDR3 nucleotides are TGCGCCAGCAAGCAAGGGGGAAATCCGAATGAAAAACTGTTTTTT.

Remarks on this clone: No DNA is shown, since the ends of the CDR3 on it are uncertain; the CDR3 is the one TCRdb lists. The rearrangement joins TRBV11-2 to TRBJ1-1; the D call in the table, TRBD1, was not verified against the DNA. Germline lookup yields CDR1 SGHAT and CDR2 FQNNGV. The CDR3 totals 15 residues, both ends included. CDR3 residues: CASSFSGQGNTEAFF.

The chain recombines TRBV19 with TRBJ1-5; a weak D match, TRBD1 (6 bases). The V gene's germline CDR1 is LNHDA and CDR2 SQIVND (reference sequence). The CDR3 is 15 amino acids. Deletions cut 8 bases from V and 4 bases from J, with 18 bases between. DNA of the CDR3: TGTGCCAGTGCTCCTACAGGGTACGGGAATCAGCCCCAGCATTTT. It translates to CASAPTGYGNQPQHF.

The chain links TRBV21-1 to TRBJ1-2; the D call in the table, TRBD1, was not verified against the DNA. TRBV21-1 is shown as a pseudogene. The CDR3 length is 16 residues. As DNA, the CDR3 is TGTGCCAGCAGCCCGTCCCAAGGGGCCCGGCACTATGGCTACACCTTC. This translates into CASSPSQGARHYGYTF.

The CDR3 is CASSSPGLGTGELFF. The CDR3 DNA is TGTGCCAGCAGCTCTCCGGGACTAGGAACCGGGGAGCTGTTTTTT. This rearrangement joins TRBV7-9 to TRBJ2-2, with 8 nucleotides matching TRBD2. From germline, CDR1 is SEHNR and CDR2 FQNEAQ (reference sequence). The CDR3 totals 15 residues. After removal of 4 bases from V and 5 bases from J, the junction contained 6 bases not matched to a gene.

The CDR3 DNA sequence: TGTGCCAGCACCCCAGGACTAGCGGGGTACGAGCAGTACTTC. Its translation: CASTPGLAGYEQYF. V is TRBV6-5 and J is TRBJ2-7; TRBD2 matches at 12 bases. The CDR3 has 14 residues. CDR1 MNHEY and CDR2 SVGAGI come from the germline V gene. V shed 7 bases and J 4 bases; nucleotides not matched to a gene: 5.

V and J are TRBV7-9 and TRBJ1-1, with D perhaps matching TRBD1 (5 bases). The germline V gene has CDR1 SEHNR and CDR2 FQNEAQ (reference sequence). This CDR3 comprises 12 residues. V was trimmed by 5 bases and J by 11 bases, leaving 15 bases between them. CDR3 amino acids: CASSQDTPGAFF. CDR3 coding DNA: TGTGCCAGCAGCCAGGACACCCCTGGGGCTTTCTTT.

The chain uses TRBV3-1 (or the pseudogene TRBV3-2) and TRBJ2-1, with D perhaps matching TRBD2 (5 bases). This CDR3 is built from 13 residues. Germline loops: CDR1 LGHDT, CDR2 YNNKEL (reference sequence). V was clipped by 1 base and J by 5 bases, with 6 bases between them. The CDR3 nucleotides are TGTGCCAGCAGCCAAGGGGGAGACAATGAGCAGTTCTTC. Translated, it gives CASSQGGDNEQFF.

The CDR3 region is CASSKNTPWGRDTEAFF. The CDR3 nucleotides are TGCGCCAGCAGCAAGAATACGCCATGGGGCAGGGACACTGAAGCTTTCTTT. The rearrangement uses TRBV5-1 and TRBJ1-1, with a weak D call TRBD1 (5 bases). Between the trimmed V and J ends, which lost 4 bases and 3 bases, there was a span of 22 bases. The CDR3 runs to 17 residues. From germline, CDR1 is SGHRS and CDR2 YFSETQ.

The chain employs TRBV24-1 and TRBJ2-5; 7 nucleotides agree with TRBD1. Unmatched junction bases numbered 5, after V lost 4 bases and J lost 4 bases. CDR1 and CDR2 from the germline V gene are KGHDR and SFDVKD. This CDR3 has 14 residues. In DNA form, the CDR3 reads TGTGCCACCAGTGAGTCAGGGGGTCGAGAGACCCAGTACTTC. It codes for CATSESGGRETQYF.

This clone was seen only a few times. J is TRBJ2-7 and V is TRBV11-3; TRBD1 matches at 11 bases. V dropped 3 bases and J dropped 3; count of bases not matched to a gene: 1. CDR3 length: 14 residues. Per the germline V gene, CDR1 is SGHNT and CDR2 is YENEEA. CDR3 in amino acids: CASSLGQGGYEQYF. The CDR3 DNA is TGTGCCAGCAGCTTGGGACAGGGGGGCTACGAGCAGTACTTC. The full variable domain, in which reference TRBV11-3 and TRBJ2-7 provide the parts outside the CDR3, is EAGVVQSPRYKIIEKKQPVAFWCNPISGHNTLYWYLQNLGQGPELLIRYENEEAVDDSQLPKDRFSAERLKGVDSTLKIQPAELGDSAVYLCASSLGQGGYEQYFGPGTRLTVT.

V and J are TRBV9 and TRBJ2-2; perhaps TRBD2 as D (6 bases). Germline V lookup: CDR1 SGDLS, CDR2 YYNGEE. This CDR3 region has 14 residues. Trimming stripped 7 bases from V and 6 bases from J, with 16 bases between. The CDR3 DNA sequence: TGTGCCAGCGAGGACGGAGGGGTGGCCGGGGAGCTGTTTTTT. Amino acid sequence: CASEDGGVAGELFF.

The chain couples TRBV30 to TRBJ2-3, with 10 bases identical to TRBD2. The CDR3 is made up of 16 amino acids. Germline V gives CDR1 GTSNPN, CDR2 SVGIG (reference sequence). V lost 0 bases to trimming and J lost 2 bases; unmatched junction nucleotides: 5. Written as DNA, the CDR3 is TGTGCCTGGAGTGTTGGACTAGCGGTCTCCACAGATACGCAGTATTTT. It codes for CAWSVGLAVSTDTQYF.

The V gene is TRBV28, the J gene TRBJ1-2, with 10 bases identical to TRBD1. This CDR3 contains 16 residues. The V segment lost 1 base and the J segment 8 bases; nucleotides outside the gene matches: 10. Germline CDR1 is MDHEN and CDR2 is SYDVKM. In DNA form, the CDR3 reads TGTGCCAGCAGTTTATATGGCCGACAGGGGGCGCGCGGCTACACCTTC. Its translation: CASSLYGRQGARGYTF.

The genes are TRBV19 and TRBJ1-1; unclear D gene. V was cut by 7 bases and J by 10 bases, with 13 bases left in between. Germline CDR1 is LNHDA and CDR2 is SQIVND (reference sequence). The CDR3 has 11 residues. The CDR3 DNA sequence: TGTGCCAGTACATTTTTGGGAGGAGCTTTCTTT. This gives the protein CASTFLGGAFF.

The CDR3 coding sequence is TGTGCCAGCAGTTTATTAGGGACAGGCAATGAGCAGTTCTTC. It codes for CASSLLGTGNEQFF. This chain links TRBV27 with TRBJ2-1; the match to TRBD1 covers 8 bases. Germline V CDR1 and CDR2: MNHEY, SMNVEV (reference sequence). This CDR3 has 14 amino acids. With V trimmed by 1 base and J by 6 bases, 2 bases remained unmatched.